The TCR beta chain described here comes from a study of vaccination and CD4 T cells after COVID-19. This clonotype was counted between two and nine times. Its specificity is not known. Oncomine TCR Beta short-read sequencing was applied to DNA from cultured CD4+ T cells. TCRdb used MiXCR to reprocess the PCR reads, holding one entry per CDR3 protein. The data hold more than 9,500 distinct CDR3 sequences, with over 50% observed a single time. The treatment here: roughly 10-day PBMC culture with coronavirus spike peptide pools or control peptides (ViraFEST assay). This clonotype was sampled from a human donor who had recovered from COVID-19. Sequenced: CD4+ T cells from blood, cultured in vitro.

CDR3 in amino acids: CASSPSPGLGTGELFF. CDR3 in DNA: TGTGCCAGCAGTCCCAGCCCGGGACTAGGGACCGGGGAGCTGTTTTTT. The chain links TRBV21-1 to TRBJ2-2; TRBD2 reflects the table's D call only, with no check against the DNA. TRBV21-1 is described as a pseudogene. The CDR3 is made up of 16 amino acids.